These 2 T cell receptor beta chains came from one sample sequenced in a study of OX40 agonist ivuxolimab in advanced cancers. Sequencing was performed with immunoSEQ multiplex PCR; in TCRdb, only in-frame clones are kept and a portion is missing. The sample lists approximately 37,000 clones, approximately 80% occurring once. This sample comprised CD4+ or CD8+ T cells sorted from blood, obtained in a trial of the OX40 agonist ivuxolimab. These TCRs come from an adult with an advanced solid tumor such as melanoma, head and neck, liver or kidney cancer.

V usage is TRBV6-1 and J usage is TRBJ2-5, with 11 bases that match TRBD1. Per the germline V gene, CDR1 is MNHNS and CDR2 is SASEGT. Trimming cost V 1 base and J 5 bases; bases outside gene matches: 3. The CDR3 sequence is 15 residues long. The CDR3 nucleotides are TGTGCCAGCAGTGAAGGGACAGGGGGCTTTGAGACCCAGTACTTC. Protein sequence: CASSEGTGGFETQYF.

This clone came up a few times. This chain joins TRBV30 and TRBJ1-2; a possible D gene is TRBD1 (5 bases). CDR3 length: 13 amino acids. From germline, CDR1 is GTSNPN and CDR2 SVGIG (reference sequence). V lost 2 bases to trimming and J lost 6 bases, with 13 bases between them. The CDR3 DNA sequence: TGTGCCTGGAGTCCCCAGGGACTGAATGGCTACACCTTC. Its protein product is CAWSPQGLNGYTF.